The clone carrying this T cell receptor beta chain has at least ten counts. Its specificity is unknown. From the germline J gene comes the end of the CDR3, since the read stops 3 residues before it. Germline assignment: CDR1 SGDLS and CDR2 YYNGEE. J gave up 2 bases and V 4 bases, and 6 bases lay outside the gene matches. The CDR3 spans 16 residues. Using immunoSEQ multiplex PCR, the repertoire was profiled, and TCRdb retains in-frame clones only, with some absent. The sample holds tens of thousands of clones, and no clone turns up only once. This sample stems from a study of T cell clonality in common variable immunodeficiency. Study-wide results and limits: Fewer deletions and N-nucleotide insertions were reportedly seen in common variable immunodeficiency TCR beta sequences.

The chain combines TRBV9 with TRBJ2-5; TRBD2 agrees at 12 bases. The sample comprised peripheral blood mononuclear cells. This receptor was obtained from a human donor with common variable immunodeficiency. CDR3 bases read: TGTGCCAGCAGCTCCCTCGGGACTAGCGGGCAAGAGACC. The encoded protein is CASSSLGTSGQET. The full-length CDR3 reads as CASSSLGTSGQETQYF.